The clone carrying this T cell receptor beta chain appeared a few times. No antigen is known for it. This entry is derived from a study of cytotoxic CD8 clonotypes in ibrutinib-treated CLL. In the study overall: IGHV unmutated 17 to 18; relapsed/refractory 11; treatment-naive about 14.

Genomic DNA in a quantity of about 2 micrograms was derived from cryopreserved PBMCs for TCR beta libraries. TCRdb's table, derived via immunoSEQ multiplex PCR, lists solely in-frame clones and lacks some. The sample consists of around 33,000 clones, over 45% of them appearing once. In germline, CDR1 is SGHTA, CDR2 FQGNSA. V gave up 0 bases and J gave up 3 bases; unmatched junction bases: 2. The CDR3 sequence is 15 residues long. General observations from the study: Once treatment began, public clonotypes, which were uncommon, contracted or stayed stable.

The sample consisted of PBMCs, taken before ibrutinib treatment. The receptor was derived from a human donor with chronic lymphocytic leukemia. The chain joins TRBV7-2 to TRBJ1-1, with TRBD1 matching over 9 bases. The CDR3 coding sequence is TGTGCCAGCAGCTTAGCGGGGACAGGGTACACTGAAGCTTTCTTT. Translated, it gives CASSLAGTGYTEAFF.